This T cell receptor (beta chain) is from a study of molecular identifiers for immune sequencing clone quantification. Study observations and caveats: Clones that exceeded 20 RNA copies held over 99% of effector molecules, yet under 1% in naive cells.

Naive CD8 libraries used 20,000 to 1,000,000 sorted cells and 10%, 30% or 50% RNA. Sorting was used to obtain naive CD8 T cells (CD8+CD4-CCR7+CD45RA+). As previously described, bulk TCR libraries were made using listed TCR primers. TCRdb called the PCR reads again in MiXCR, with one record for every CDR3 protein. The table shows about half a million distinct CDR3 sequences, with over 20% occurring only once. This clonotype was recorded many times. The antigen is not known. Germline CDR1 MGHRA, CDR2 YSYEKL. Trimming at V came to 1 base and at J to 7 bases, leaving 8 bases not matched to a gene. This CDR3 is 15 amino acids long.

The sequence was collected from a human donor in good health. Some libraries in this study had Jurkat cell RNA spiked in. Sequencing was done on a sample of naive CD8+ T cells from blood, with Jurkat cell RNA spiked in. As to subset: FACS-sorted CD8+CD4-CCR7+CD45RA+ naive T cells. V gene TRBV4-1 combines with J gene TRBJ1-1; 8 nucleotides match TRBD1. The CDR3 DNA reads TGCGCCAGCAGCCAAGTGGGAGGACAGGGCTTTGAAGCTTTCTTT. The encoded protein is CASSQVGGQGFEAFF.